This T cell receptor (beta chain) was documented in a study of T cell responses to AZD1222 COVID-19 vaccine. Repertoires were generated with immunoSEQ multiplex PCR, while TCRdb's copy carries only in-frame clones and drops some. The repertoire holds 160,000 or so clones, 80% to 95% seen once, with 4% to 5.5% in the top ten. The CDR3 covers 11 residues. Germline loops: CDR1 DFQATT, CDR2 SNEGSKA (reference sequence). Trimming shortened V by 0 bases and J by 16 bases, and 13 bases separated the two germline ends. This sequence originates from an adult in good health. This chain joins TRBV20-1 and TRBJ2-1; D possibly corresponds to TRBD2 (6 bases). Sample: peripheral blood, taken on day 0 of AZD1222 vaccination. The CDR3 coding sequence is TGCAGTGCTAGAGAGGGATTAGCGGTCTTCTTC. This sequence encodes CSAREGLAVFF.